A single T cell receptor beta chain is shown here with its context. As yet, its antigen is unknown. This sample is drawn from a study of shared clonotypes between healthy human individuals. Regarding the study as a whole: Clonotype sharing among donors likely depends on sequencing depth. Between a few donors, naive CD4 clonotypes were shared at a level of around 4.8%. Specimens sampled were limited to blood, with tissue repertoires likely differing.

Assay: immunoSEQ multiplex PCR; the TCRdb copy retains only in-frame clones and omits some. The table lists roughly 2.1 million clones, roughly 91% of them singletons. Naive CD8 populations comprised CD45RO-negative cells positively selected for CCR7, excluding terminally differentiated effector memory CD45RA+ cells. Healthy adults negative for HIV, lacking recent acute infections or vaccinations, served as donors. This TCR was recovered from a man younger than 35 in good health. Some clones in this sample may be carry-over from other donors' samples. Sequencing was carried out using naive CD8+ T cells from PBMCs.

The CDR3 nucleotides read TGTGCCAGCAGTCAGCCACGACAGGGGGCGCATTATGGCTACACCTTC. As protein: CASSQPRQGAHYGYTF. The chain uses TRBV4-2 and TRBJ1-2, with TRBD1 matching 10 bases. Losses at the gene ends were 6 bases for V and 5 bases for J; bases not matched to a gene: 12. The CDR3 extends over 16 amino acids. Germline V CDR1 and CDR2: LGHNA, YNFKEQ.